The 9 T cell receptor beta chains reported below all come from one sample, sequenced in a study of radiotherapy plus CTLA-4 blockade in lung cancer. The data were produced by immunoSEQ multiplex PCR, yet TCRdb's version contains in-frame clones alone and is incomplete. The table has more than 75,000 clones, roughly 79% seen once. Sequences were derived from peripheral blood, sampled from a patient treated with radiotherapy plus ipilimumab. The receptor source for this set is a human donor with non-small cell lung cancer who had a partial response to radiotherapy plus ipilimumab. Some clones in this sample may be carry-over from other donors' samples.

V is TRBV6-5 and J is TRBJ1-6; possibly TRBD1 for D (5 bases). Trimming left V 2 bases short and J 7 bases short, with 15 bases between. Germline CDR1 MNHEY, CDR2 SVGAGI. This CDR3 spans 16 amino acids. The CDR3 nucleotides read TGTGCCAGCAGTTACCTCCGGGGGGTTGCCAATTCACCCCTCCACTTT. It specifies CASSYLRGVANSPLHF.

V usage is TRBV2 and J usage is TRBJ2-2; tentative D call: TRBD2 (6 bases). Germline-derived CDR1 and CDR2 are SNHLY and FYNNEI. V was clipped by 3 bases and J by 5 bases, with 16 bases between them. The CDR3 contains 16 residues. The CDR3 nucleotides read TGTGCCAGCAGTGATTTCGGGGGTCGGGGGACCGGGGAGCTGTTTTTT. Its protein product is CASSDFGGRGTGELFF.

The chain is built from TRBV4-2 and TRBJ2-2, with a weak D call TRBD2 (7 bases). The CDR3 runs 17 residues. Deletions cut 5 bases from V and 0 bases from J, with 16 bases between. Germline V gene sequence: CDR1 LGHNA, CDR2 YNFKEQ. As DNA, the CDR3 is TGTGCCAGCAGCTGGAGAGGGGGGGCGCCGAACACCGGGGAGCTGTTTTTT. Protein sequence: CASSWRGGAPNTGELFF.

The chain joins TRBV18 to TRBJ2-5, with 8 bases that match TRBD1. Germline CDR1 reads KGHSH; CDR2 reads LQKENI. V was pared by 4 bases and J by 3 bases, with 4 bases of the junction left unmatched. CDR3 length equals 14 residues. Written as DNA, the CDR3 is TGTGCCAGCTCACTGGACAGGGTGAAAGAGACCCAGTACTTC. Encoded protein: CASSLDRVKETQYF.

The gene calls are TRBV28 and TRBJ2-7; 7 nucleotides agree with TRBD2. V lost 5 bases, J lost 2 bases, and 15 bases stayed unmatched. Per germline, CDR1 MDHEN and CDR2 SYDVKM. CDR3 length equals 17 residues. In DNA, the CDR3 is TGTGCCAGCAGTCAACTCCCCGGGACTGGGAGGGCCTACGAGCAGTACTTC. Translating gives CASSQLPGTGRAYEQYF.

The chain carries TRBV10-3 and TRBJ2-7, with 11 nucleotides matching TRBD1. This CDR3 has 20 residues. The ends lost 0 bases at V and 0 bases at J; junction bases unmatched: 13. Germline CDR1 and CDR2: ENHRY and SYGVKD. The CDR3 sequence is CAISESIGQGARSNSYEQYF. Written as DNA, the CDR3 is TGTGCCATCAGTGAGTCGATCGGACAGGGGGCAAGGTCAAACTCCTACGAGCAGTACTTC.

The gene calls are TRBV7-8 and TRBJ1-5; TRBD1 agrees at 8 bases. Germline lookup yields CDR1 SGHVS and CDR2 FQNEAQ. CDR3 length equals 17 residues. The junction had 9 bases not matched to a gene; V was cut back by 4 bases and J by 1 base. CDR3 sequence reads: CASSSFLTGASNQPQHF. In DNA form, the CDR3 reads TGTGCCAGCAGCTCTTTTCTGACAGGGGCGAGCAATCAGCCCCAGCATTTT.

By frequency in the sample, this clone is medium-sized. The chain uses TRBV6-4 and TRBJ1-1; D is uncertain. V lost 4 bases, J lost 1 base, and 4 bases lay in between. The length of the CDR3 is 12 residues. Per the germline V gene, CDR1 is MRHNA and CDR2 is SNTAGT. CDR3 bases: TGTGCCAGCAGTGTAGAGAACACTGAAGCTTTCTTT. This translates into CASSVENTEAFF.

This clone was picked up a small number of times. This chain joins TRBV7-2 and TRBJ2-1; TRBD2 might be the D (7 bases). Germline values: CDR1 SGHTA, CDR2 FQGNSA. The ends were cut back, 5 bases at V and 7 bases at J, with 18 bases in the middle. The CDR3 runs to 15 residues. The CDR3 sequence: CASSPLRGGGNEQFF. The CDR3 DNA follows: TGTGCCAGCAGCCCCTTAAGGGGGGGCGGGAATGAGCAGTTCTTC.